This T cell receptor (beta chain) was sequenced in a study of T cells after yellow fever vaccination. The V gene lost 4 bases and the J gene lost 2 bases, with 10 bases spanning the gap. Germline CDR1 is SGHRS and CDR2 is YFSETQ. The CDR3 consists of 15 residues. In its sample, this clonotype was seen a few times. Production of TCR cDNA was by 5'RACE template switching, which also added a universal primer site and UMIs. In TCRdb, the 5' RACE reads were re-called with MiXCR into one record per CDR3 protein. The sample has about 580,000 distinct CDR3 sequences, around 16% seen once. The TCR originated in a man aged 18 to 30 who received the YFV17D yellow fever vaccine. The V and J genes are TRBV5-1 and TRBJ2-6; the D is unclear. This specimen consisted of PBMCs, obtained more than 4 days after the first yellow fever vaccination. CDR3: CASSGAITGANVLTF. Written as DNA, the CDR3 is TGCGCCAGCAGCGGAGCTATTACTGGGGCCAACGTCCTGACTTTC.